Listed here are 13 T cell receptor beta chains from one sample, sequenced in a study of a mutant IDH1 vaccine in newly diagnosed glioma. These receptors have no identified antigens. As for time point: week 23, last vaccination. The investigators gave 300 ug of mutant IDH1 20-mer peptide in each vaccine dose, together with topical imiquimod. Data came from immunoSEQ multiplex PCR; TCRdb stores just in-frame clones and leaves some out. The data show around 41,000 clones, around 79% seen once. Sample: PBMCs, taken from a glioma patient whose treatment included an IDH1 peptide vaccine. Receptors were obtained from a woman aged 35 to 49 with glioma. Some clones in this sample may be carry-over from other donors' samples.

This chain joins TRBV7-2 and TRBJ2-1, with 13 bases aligning to TRBD2. The V gene's germline CDR1 is SGHTA and CDR2 FQGNSA. The CDR3 consists of 15 residues. V was pared by 5 bases and J by 6 bases, with 4 bases of the junction left unmatched. The CDR3 loop reads CASSGLAGALNEQFF. CDR3 nucleotides: TGTGCCAGCAGCGGACTAGCGGGGGCCCTCAATGAGCAGTTCTTC.

The rearrangement links TRBV5-1 to TRBJ2-3; possibly TRBD1 or TRBD2 for D (5 bases each). Germline CDR1 is SGHRS and CDR2 is YFSETQ. The CDR3 extends over 15 amino acids. V lost 0 bases to trimming and J lost 0 bases, with 8 bases between them. The DNA of the CDR3 is TGCGCCAGCAGCTTGGACGGGGCTAGCACAGATACGCAGTATTTT. Amino acids: CASSLDGASTDTQYF.

The CDR3 is CASTEGRGSNQPQHF. The CDR3 DNA is TGTGCCAGTACGGAGGGAAGGGGAAGCAATCAGCCCCAGCATTTT. The chain employs TRBV19 and TRBJ1-5; weak D call: TRBD1 (5 bases). This CDR3 region has 15 residues. Trimming cost V 7 bases and J 1 base, with 14 bases left between them. The germline gives CDR1 LNHDA, CDR2 SQIVND (reference sequence).

This chain links TRBV6-1 with TRBJ1-5; D is unresolved. Trimming stripped 1 base from V and 6 bases from J, with 13 bases between. This CDR3 region has 15 residues. Looked up from germline, CDR1 is MNHNS and CDR2 is SASEGT. The CDR3 sequence is CASSEDWESGQPQHF. The CDR3 DNA reads as TGTGCCAGCAGTGAAGATTGGGAATCCGGTCAGCCCCAGCATTTT.

This clone was picked up a small number of times. The chain has TRBV5-1 and TRBJ1-1; D ambiguous. Trimming left V 0 bases short and J 6 bases short, with 9 bases between. The germline CDR1 and CDR2 sequences are SGHRS and YFSETQ. The CDR3 runs to 13 residues. The CDR3 DNA reads as TGCGCCAGCAGCTTGGCGGTATGGTCTGAAGCTTTCTTT. Translated, it gives CASSLAVWSEAFF.

V is TRBV12-5 and J is TRBJ1-1; tentative D call: TRBD1 (5 bases). Trimming took 1 base from V and 5 from J, leaving 14 bases between them. The CDR3 extends over 15 amino acids. Germline-derived CDR1 and CDR2 are LGHNT and FRNRAP. Here the CDR3 reads CASGLGPVGGTEAFF. CDR3 DNA: TGTGCTAGTGGTTTGGGCCCCGTGGGGGGAACTGAAGCTTTCTTT.

The chain employs TRBV4-3 and TRBJ2-3; no definite D call. V was cut by 4 bases and J by 7 bases, with 15 bases left in between. Germline V gives CDR1 LGHNA, CDR2 YSLEER. CDR3 length equals 14 residues. The CDR3 is CASSPETRTYTQYF. Here the CDR3 DNA reads TGCGCCAGCAGCCCCGAGACTCGAACCTATACGCAGTATTTT.

This clone was observed a few times. The rearrangement uses TRBV30 and TRBJ1-1, with D unclear. V was shortened by 3 bases and J by 1 base, with 9 bases between the two germline ends. The CDR3 extends over 13 amino acids. CDR1 is GTSNPN, CDR2 SVGIG, per germline (reference sequence). The CDR3 sequence: CAWSRATNTEAFF. In nucleotides, the CDR3 is TGTGCCTGGAGCCGGGCTACGAACACTGAAGCTTTCTTT.

This chain joins TRBV10-3 and TRBJ1-6; TRBD1 aligns across 8 bases. The J segment lost 9 bases and the V segment lost 3 bases, leaving 7 bases of the junction unmatched. The V gene's germline CDR1 is ENHRY and CDR2 SYGVKD. The CDR3 totals 15 residues. The CDR3 sequence is CAISDITGGGSPLHF. In DNA form, the CDR3 reads TGTGCCATCAGTGACATTACAGGGGGAGGTTCACCCCTCCACTTT.

The V and J genes are TRBV29-1 and TRBJ2-5; no definite D call. The CDR3 consists of 14 residues. Germline CDR1 reads SQVTM; CDR2 reads ANQGSEA. Deletions cut 4 bases from V and 2 bases from J, with 14 bases between. CDR3 sequence (DNA): TGCAGCGTTGGGCCGCGAGGTCAACAAGAGACCCAGTACTTC. It translates to CSVGPRGQQETQYF. Combining the CDR3 with reference TRBV29-1 and TRBJ2-5 gives the whole variable domain SAVISQKPSRDICQRGTSLTIQCQVDSQVTMMFWYRQQPGQSLTLIATANQGSEATYESGFVIDKFPISRPNLTFSTLTVSNMSPEDSSIYLCSVGPRGQQETQYFGPGTRLLVL.

This chain connects TRBV10-3 to TRBJ2-3; D is perhaps TRBD2 (7 bases). CDR3 length: 15 amino acids. Per germline, CDR1 ENHRY and CDR2 SYGVKD. Trimming took off 7 bases at V and 4 bases at J, with 18 bases between the two ends. CDR3: CAITGARGAADTQYF. CDR3 DNA: TGTGCCATCACAGGGGCCCGGGGGGCGGCAGATACGCAGTATTTT.

This clone was detected once. The chain uses TRBV29-1 and TRBJ2-1, with D perhaps TRBD2 (6 bases). V gave up 4 bases and J gave up 9 bases, with 19 bases separating them. Per germline, CDR1 SQVTM and CDR2 ANQGSEA. The CDR3 spans 14 residues. CDR3 protein: CSVVTLGPGGEQFF. In nucleotides, the CDR3 is TGCAGCGTTGTAACCCTGGGCCCCGGGGGTGAGCAGTTCTTC.

J is TRBJ2-1 and V is TRBV7-3; TRBD1 agrees at 8 bases. V lost 5 bases and J lost 6; bases outside the gene matches: 9. CDR1 and CDR2 (germline): SGHTA, FQGTGA. This CDR3 is built from 15 residues. CDR3 nucleotides: TGTGCCAGCAGCCCAGGACAGGGAAGATCCAATGAGCAGTTCTTC. This encodes CASSPGQGRSNEQFF.